The 19 T cell receptor beta chains presented below share a single source sample, sequenced in a study of response to subunit inactivated influenza vaccine. TCRdb re-called the RT-PCR reads with MiXCR, one entry per CDR3 protein. The sample holds some 640,000 distinct CDR3 sequences, approximately 15% seen once. The input for sequencing was PBMCs from blood, taken 14 days before vaccination. The receptors were gathered from a man aged 45-65 years who received an inactivated influenza vaccine.

This clonotype was counted ten times or more. The gene calls are TRBV12-3 or TRBV12-4 and TRBJ1-1; TRBD1 matches at 8 bases. The V gene end was trimmed by 7 bases and the J gene end by 7 bases; junction bases not matched to a gene: 11. The CDR3 length is 14 residues. CDR3 protein: CASTSRTGIYEAFF. DNA for the CDR3: TGTGCCAGCACCTCCCGGACAGGGATATATGAAGCTTTCTTT.

A few counts support this clonotype. This rearrangement joins TRBV5-1 to TRBJ2-5; TRBD2 aligns across 11 bases. The CDR3 contains 18 residues. J lost 0 bases, V lost 4 bases, and 11 bases had no gene match. Germline V lookup: CDR1 SGHRS, CDR2 YFSETQ. The CDR3 spells CASSVNPLAGGNQETQYF. The CDR3 bases are TGCGCCAGCAGCGTGAACCCCTTAGCGGGGGGGAACCAAGAGACCCAGTACTTC.

The chain joins TRBV11-1 to TRBJ2-1; 10 nucleotides line up with TRBD1. Germline CDR1 is SGHAT and CDR2 is FQDESV (reference sequence). V lost 6 bases to trimming and J lost 7 bases; unmatched junction nucleotides: 6. The CDR3 has 14 residues. In DNA form, the CDR3 reads TGTGCCAGCAGACGACAGGGGGCCGGGAATGAGCAGTTCTTC. Encoded protein: CASRRQGAGNEQFF.

This clonotype has a handful of counts. The chain couples TRBV6-1 to TRBJ2-2; D is unclear. V was shortened by 8 bases and J by 3 bases, with 13 bases between the two germline ends. The CDR3 covers 14 residues. Germline lookup yields CDR1 MNHNS and CDR2 SASEGT. The CDR3 DNA reads as TGTGCCAGCTCGGAAGGGTGGGACACCGGGGAGCTGTTTTTT. Protein: CASSEGWDTGELFF.

This clonotype was seen only a few times. The chain couples TRBV7-2 to TRBJ2-3; possible D gene TRBD1, 5 bases. CDR3 length: 13 amino acids. Looked up from germline, CDR1 is SGHTA and CDR2 is FQGNSA. Trimming removed 5 bases from V and 5 bases from J, with 11 bases in between. CDR3 amino acids: CASSPTTGDTQYF. The CDR3 nucleotides read TGTGCCAGCAGCCCGACCACAGGAGATACGCAGTATTTT.

The chain recombines TRBV10-3 with TRBJ2-1; the match to TRBD2 covers 12 bases. The V gene's germline CDR1 is ENHRY and CDR2 SYGVKD. This CDR3 has 15 amino acids. Trimming cost V 6 bases and J 7 bases; bases outside gene matches: 7. CDR3: CAISRTSGIMNEQFF. The CDR3 DNA reads TGTGCCATCAGCCGGACTAGCGGGATTATGAATGAGCAGTTCTTC.

The chain employs TRBV12-3 or TRBV12-4 and TRBJ2-5, with D possibly TRBD1 on 5 matching bases. The CDR3 is 16 amino acids. Trimming took off 4 bases at V and 0 bases at J, with 15 bases between the two ends. The CDR3 DNA reads as TGTGCCAGCAGTTCATCACGCGGACATAACCAAGAGACCCAGTACTTC. Residues: CASSSSRGHNQETQYF.

This clonotype was counted only a few times. The genes are TRBV20-1 and TRBJ1-5; maybe TRBD1 (5 bases). Germline CDR1 DFQATT, CDR2 SNEGSKA (reference sequence). CDR3 length equals 15 residues. The V gene lost 6 bases and the J gene lost 0 bases, with 15 bases spanning the gap. CDR3 loop: CSAWGPQLSNQPQHF. CDR3 coding DNA: TGCAGTGCCTGGGGACCGCAGCTTAGCAATCAGCCCCAGCATTTT.

The sample holds a few counts of this clonotype. This sequence joins TRBV2 and TRBJ1-5; D call uncertain. The V end lost 10 bases, the J end lost 3 bases, and 16 bases lay between the germline ends. Germline CDR1 and CDR2: SNHLY and FYNNEI. The length of the CDR3 is 14 residues. The CDR3 reads CATSRDKLNQPQHF. The CDR3 bases are TGTGCCACCTCCAGAGACAAACTCAATCAGCCCCAGCATTTT.

At least ten counts were recorded for this clonotype. The chain combines TRBV14 with TRBJ2-7; no firm D call. The CDR3 consists of 13 residues. Germline V gives CDR1 SGHDN, CDR2 FVKESK. Between the trimmed V and J ends, which lost 4 bases and 6 bases, there was a span of 13 bases. CDR3 in DNA: TGTGCCAGCAGCCGCTTTGACTCTGGCGAGCAGTACTTC. Protein: CASSRFDSGEQYF.

This clonotype has a count of ten or more. The rearrangement links TRBV11-1 to TRBJ2-1; 14 bases are shared with TRBD2. V lost 3 bases to trimming and J lost 3 bases; unmatched junction nucleotides: 13. Per the germline V gene, CDR1 is SGHAT and CDR2 is FQDESV (reference sequence). The CDR3 loop spans 20 amino acids. This chain's CDR3 is CASSFEGGTSGSRLYNEQFF. CDR3 sequence (DNA): TGTGCCAGCAGCTTCGAGGGGGGGACTAGCGGGAGTCGTCTCTACAATGAGCAGTTCTTC.

There are many counts of this clonotype. The rearrangement joins TRBV10-3 to TRBJ2-7; D is unresolved. There are 15 residues in the CDR3. Germline values: CDR1 ENHRY, CDR2 SYGVKD. V lost 4 bases to trimming and J lost 0 bases, with 13 bases between them. Written as DNA, the CDR3 is TGTGCCATCAGTGGCACAGCCGTAGGCTCCTACGAGCAGTACTTC. Translation gives CAISGTAVGSYEQYF.

This clonotype was observed a few times. The gene calls are TRBV7-6 and TRBJ1-5, with D perhaps matching TRBD1 (6 bases). Germline V CDR1 and CDR2: SGHVS, FNYEAQ. The CDR3 runs 15 residues. V gave up 1 base and J gave up 5 bases, with 12 bases separating them. The DNA of the CDR3 is TGTGCCAGCAGCTTAGGACAGGATGGTGATCAGCCCCAGCATTTT. This sequence encodes CASSLGQDGDQPQHF.

This sequence joins TRBV4-1 and TRBJ1-4; no reliable D call. The CDR3 runs to 16 residues. V was clipped by 1 base and J by 3 bases, with 12 bases between them. Germline values: CDR1 MGHRA, CDR2 YSYEKL. The CDR3, as DNA: TGCGCCAGCAGCCAAGTCTCCTGGGAAGCTAATGAAAAACTGTTTTTT. It is translated as CASSQVSWEANEKLFF.

In its sample, this clonotype was seen many times. V and J are TRBV27 and TRBJ1-2, with D possibly being TRBD1 (5 bases). This CDR3 is 16 amino acids long. Trimming cost V 6 bases and J 3 bases, with 20 bases left between them. In germline, CDR1 is MNHEY, CDR2 SMNVEV (reference sequence). The CDR3 region is CASRMGGDPTDYGYTF. The CDR3 coding sequence is TGTGCCAGCAGAATGGGGGGGGACCCCACGGACTATGGCTACACCTTC.

This clonotype turned up a few times. This chain uses TRBV10-3 with TRBJ2-1; D unclear. Looked up from germline, CDR1 is ENHRY and CDR2 is SYGVKD. CDR3 length: 12 residues. Trimming removed 4 bases from V and 6 bases from J, with 7 bases in between. DNA for the CDR3: TGTGCCATCAGTGTAGCTGGCAATGAGCAGTTCTTC. It codes for CAISVAGNEQFF.

This clonotype showed up many times. CDR3 sequence reads: CSGRAREVLNEQFF. CDR3 bases: TGCAGTGGACGGGCGCGGGAGGTTCTGAATGAGCAGTTCTTC. This chain uses TRBV20-1 with TRBJ2-1; TRBD2 agrees at 8 bases. The CDR3 totals 14 residues. The V segment lost 7 bases and the J segment 7 bases; nucleotides outside the gene matches: 12. Germline CDR1 is DFQATT and CDR2 is SNEGSKA (reference sequence).

The V call is TRBV20-1, the J call TRBJ2-7; TRBD2 agrees at 14 bases. The junction had 7 bases not matched to a gene; V was cut back by 0 bases and J by 3 bases. The CDR3 contains 17 residues. CDR1 DFQATT and CDR2 SNEGSKA come from the germline V gene (reference sequence). The CDR3 nucleotides are TGCAGTGCTAGAGAGCCTACCGGGACTAGCGGGGGCTACGAGCAGTACTTC. This gives the protein CSAREPTGTSGGYEQYF.

The chain uses TRBV20-1 and TRBJ2-1; TRBD2 aligns across 7 bases. Germline V gene data show CDR1 as DFQATT and CDR2 as SNEGSKA (reference sequence). This CDR3 spans 16 amino acids. The trim removed 5 bases at V and 7 bases at J, leaving 17 bases unmatched. CDR3 region: CSAYPRSSGFWNEQFF. DNA for the CDR3: TGCAGTGCTTATCCCCGTTCTAGCGGATTCTGGAATGAGCAGTTCTTC.